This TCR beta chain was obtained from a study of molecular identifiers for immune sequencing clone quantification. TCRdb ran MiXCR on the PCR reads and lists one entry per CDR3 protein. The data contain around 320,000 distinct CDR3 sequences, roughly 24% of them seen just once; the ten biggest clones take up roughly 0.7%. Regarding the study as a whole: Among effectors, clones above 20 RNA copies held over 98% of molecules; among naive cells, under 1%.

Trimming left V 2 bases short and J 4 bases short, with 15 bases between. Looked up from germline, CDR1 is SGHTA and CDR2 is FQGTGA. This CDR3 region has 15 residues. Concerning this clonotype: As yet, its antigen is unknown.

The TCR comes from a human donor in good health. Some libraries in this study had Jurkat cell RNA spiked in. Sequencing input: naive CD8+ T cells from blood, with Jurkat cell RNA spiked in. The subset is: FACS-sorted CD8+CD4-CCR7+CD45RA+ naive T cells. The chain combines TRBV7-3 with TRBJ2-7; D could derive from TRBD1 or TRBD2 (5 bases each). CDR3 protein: CASSLYPGGGYEQYF. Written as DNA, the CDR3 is TGTGCCAGCAGCTTATATCCAGGTGGGGGATACGAGCAGTACTTC.